These 7 T cell receptor beta chains originate from one sample sequenced in a study of Graves' ophthalmopathy and Graves' hyperthyroidism. The authors amplified TCR beta CDR3 regions from RNA transcripts. Scientists carried out first-round RT-PCR using HTBI primers and then a second-round multiplex PCR. MiXCR, applied by TCRdb to the multiplex PCR reads, yields one record per CDR3 protein. Of 620,000 or so distinct CDR3 sequences listed, around a fifth are singletons. Input material: peripheral blood. These receptors came from a woman aged 18-29 years with stable Graves' hyperthyroidism. Some clones in this sample may be carry-over from other donors' samples.

The table lists this clonotype with a count of one. V and J are TRBV12-3 or TRBV12-4 and TRBJ1-5, with unresolved D. Trimming shortened V by 0 bases and J by 11 bases, and 11 bases separated the two germline ends. The CDR3 runs 13 residues. The CDR3 sequence: CASSLAGKVSQHF. The CDR3 bases are TGTGCCAGCAGTTTAGCAGGGAAAGTGTCCCAGCATTTT.

This clonotype came up many times. This CDR3 reads CASSFRVGEQYF. The CDR3 coding sequence is TGTGCCAGCAGCTTCAGGGTAGGCGAGCAGTACTTC. The J gene is TRBJ2-7, the V gene TRBV7-9; the D gene is possibly TRBD1 (5 bases). Germline V lookup: CDR1 SEHNR, CDR2 FQNEAQ (reference sequence). This CDR3 spans 12 amino acids. Trimming cost V 3 bases and J 6 bases, with 9 bases left between them. The whole variable domain, remainder taken from reference TRBV7-9 and TRBJ2-7, is DTGVSQNPRHKITKRGQNVTFRCDPISEHNRLYWYRQTLGQGPEFLTYFQNEAQLEKSRLLSDRFSAERPKGSFSTLEIQRTEQGDSAMYLCASSFRVGEQYFGPGTRLTVT.

Comments on this clonotype: A read error may account for a junction end that differs from germline. This chain connects TRBV12-3 or TRBV12-4 to TRBJ2-7; D may be TRBD2 (6 bases). CDR3 length: 15 residues. This CDR3 reads CASRPAGGIPYEPYF. CDR3 bases: TGTGCCAGCAGACCCGCAGGAGGGATCCCCTACGAGCCGTACTTC.

The sample holds many counts of this clonotype. The V call is TRBV29-1, the J call TRBJ1-1; TRBD1 matches at 7 bases. CDR1 and CDR2 from the germline V gene are SQVTM and ANQGSEA. V lost 4 bases, J lost 1 base, and 0 bases stayed unmatched. The CDR3 runs 12 residues. The CDR3 nucleotides are TGCAGCGTTGGGACAGGGAACACTGAAGCTTTCTTT. Translated: CSVGTGNTEAFF.

As for this clonotype: Possible read error: a much larger clone is one base away. The CDR3 ends on some other residue instead of the conserved phenylalanine or tryptophan, so this is likely a read error. V and J are TRBV12-3 or TRBV12-4 and TRBJ1-2; 8 bases match TRBD1. CDR3 length: 15 amino acids. J lost 2 bases, V lost 7 bases, and 9 bases had no gene match. CDR3 coding DNA: TGTGCCAGCACCGCCGGGACAGGTTCCAACTATGGCTACACCGTC. Encoded protein: CASTAGTGSNYGYTV.

This clonotype was counted ten times or more. V usage is TRBV12-3 or TRBV12-4 and J usage is TRBJ1-1; D is uncertain. V lost 1 base to trimming and J lost 10 bases, with 13 bases between them. The CDR3 is made up of 13 amino acids. The CDR3 DNA is TGTGCCAGCAGTTTAGGTGGATGGATGGTAGCTTTCTTT. Translating it yields CASSLGGWMVAFF.

At least ten counts were recorded for this clonotype. The chain links TRBV30 to TRBJ1-1; 8 bases match TRBD1. V lost 5 bases, J lost 1 base, and 3 bases stayed unmatched. This CDR3 is 13 amino acids long. Germline lookup yields CDR1 GTSNPN and CDR2 SVGIG (reference sequence). CDR3 loop: CAWGTGWNTEAFF. The CDR3 DNA sequence: TGTGCCTGGGGGACAGGTTGGAACACTGAAGCTTTCTTT.